The 12 T cell receptor beta chains in this list originate from one sample, sequenced in a study of blood T cell repertoires in COVID-19. The protocol was immunoSEQ multiplex PCR, while the TCRdb copy is restricted to in-frame clones and leaves out a portion. The data hold over 150,000 clones, with 75% to 90% observed a single time. Sequencing input: PBMCs or T cells enriched from blood (not recorded which). Source of these receptors: a man aged 35-49 years who had recovered from COVID-19.

V is TRBV4-2 and J is TRBJ1-5; D is possibly TRBD1 (5 bases). Trimming stripped 0 bases from V and 2 bases from J, with 11 bases between. The CDR3 extends over 16 amino acids. Per germline, CDR1 LGHNA and CDR2 YNFKEQ. The CDR3 loop reads CASSQDLGDRNQPQHF. As DNA, the CDR3 is TGTGCCAGCAGCCAAGATTTAGGGGATCGCAATCAGCCCCAGCATTTT.

The gene calls are TRBV27 and TRBJ1-5; D not resolved. Deletions cut 0 bases from V and 6 bases from J, with 9 bases between. The germline V gene has CDR1 MNHEY and CDR2 SMNVEV (reference sequence). This CDR3 is 14 amino acids long. CDR3 protein: CASSLSRFAQPQHF. CDR3 nucleotides: TGTGCCAGCAGTTTATCCAGGTTCGCTCAGCCCCAGCATTTT.

This clone appeared a single time. The rearrangement links TRBV7-9 to TRBJ1-1, with no clear D. Germline V gene sequence: CDR1 SEHNR, CDR2 FQNEAQ (reference sequence). The V and J ends lost 6 bases and 5 bases respectively, with 13 bases between them. This CDR3 region has 13 residues. CDR3 in amino acids: CASSAGLGTEAFF. The CDR3, as DNA: TGTGCCAGCAGTGCCGGACTGGGGACTGAAGCTTTCTTT.

The chain has TRBV5-1 and TRBJ2-5; 11 positions match TRBD2. CDR1 is SGHRS and CDR2 is YFSETQ in the germline V gene. The ends lost 3 bases at V and 5 bases at J; junction bases unmatched: 9. This CDR3 is built from 16 residues. The CDR3 sequence: CASSSFSGGAGETQYF. For the CDR3, the DNA is TGCGCCAGCAGCTCATTTAGCGGGGGGGCCGGGGAGACCCAGTACTTC.

This sequence joins TRBV18 and TRBJ1-2, with 8 bases matching TRBD1. This CDR3 has 14 amino acids. In germline, CDR1 is KGHSH, CDR2 LQKENI. V gave up 3 bases and J gave up 8 bases; unmatched junction bases: 8. This CDR3 is CASSPGTGTGGYTF. The DNA of the CDR3 is TGTGCCAGCTCACCCGGGACAGGAACGGGGGGCTACACCTTC.

The chain's CDR3 is CAWSVGLSDEQFF. The CDR3 coding sequence is TGTGCCTGGAGCGTTGGACTCTCCGATGAGCAGTTCTTC. This chain joins TRBV30 and TRBJ2-1, with D possibly TRBD2 on 5 matching bases. Germline CDR1 is GTSNPN and CDR2 is SVGIG (reference sequence). This CDR3 comprises 13 residues. V gave up 3 bases and J gave up 8 bases, with 14 bases separating them.

This chain connects TRBV28 to TRBJ1-4; TRBD1 might be the D (5 bases). CDR1 and CDR2 from the germline V gene are MDHEN and SYDVKM. This CDR3 comprises 15 residues. V was cut by 3 bases and J by 2 bases, with 10 bases left in between. The CDR3 reads CASSLWAGTNEKLFF. DNA for the CDR3: TGTGCCAGCAGTTTGTGGGCAGGGACTAATGAAAAACTGTTTTTT. Combining the CDR3 with reference TRBV28 and TRBJ1-4 gives the whole variable domain DVKVTQSSRYLVKRTGEKVFLECVQDMDHENMFWYRQDPGLGLRLIYFSYDVKMKEKGDIPEGYSVSREKKERFSLILESASTNQTSMYLCASSLWAGTNEKLFFGSGTQLSVL.

This clone appeared a few times. The chain employs TRBV5-5 and TRBJ1-2; the match to TRBD1 covers 7 bases. The CDR3 runs 15 residues. Germline CDR1 reads SGHKS; CDR2 reads YYEKEE (reference sequence). With V trimmed by 4 bases and J by 3 bases, 9 bases remained unmatched. DNA of the CDR3: TGTGCCAGCAGCCCTCGGACAGGACTACACTATGGCTACACCTTC. It is translated as CASSPRTGLHYGYTF.

This clone was observed a few times. The genes are TRBV30 and TRBJ2-2; D ambiguous. CDR1 GTSNPN and CDR2 SVGIG come from the germline V gene (reference sequence). Trimming shortened V by 2 bases and J by 8 bases, and 6 bases separated the two germline ends. This CDR3 comprises 11 residues. The CDR3 loop reads CAWSSLGELFF. The CDR3 coding sequence is TGTGCCTGGAGTTCACTTGGGGAGCTGTTTTTT. The complete variable domain, with remaining parts taken from reference TRBV30 and TRBJ2-2, reads SQTIHQWPATLVQPVGSPLSLECTVEGTSNPNLYWYRQAAGRGLQLLFYSVGIGQISSEVPQNLSASRPQDRQFILSSKKLLLSDSGFYLCAWSSLGELFFGEGSRLTVL.

The genes are TRBV7-9 and TRBJ1-1; 10 nucleotides align to TRBD1. This CDR3 is built from 15 residues. Germline values: CDR1 SEHNR, CDR2 FQNEAQ (reference sequence). Trimming at V came to 3 bases and at J to 5 bases, leaving 6 bases not matched to a gene. The CDR3 protein is CASSFGQGGKTEAFF. The CDR3 DNA sequence: TGTGCCAGCAGCTTTGGACAGGGGGGTAAAACTGAAGCTTTCTTT.

This clone has only a few counts. The V gene is TRBV7-9, the J gene TRBJ2-1; 11 bases are shared with TRBD1. Germline CDR1 SEHNR, CDR2 FQNEAQ (reference sequence). V shed 4 bases and J 8 bases; nucleotides not matched to a gene: 10. The CDR3 contains 16 residues. This CDR3 reads CASSSTGTGGVDEQFF. The CDR3 DNA reads TGTGCCAGCAGCTCAACCGGGACAGGGGGTGTCGATGAGCAGTTCTTC.

This clone was seen more than once but under ten times. This chain links TRBV7-8 with TRBJ1-5; TRBD1 agrees at 9 bases. Germline V lookup: CDR1 SGHVS, CDR2 FQNEAQ. The ends lost 5 bases at V and 0 bases at J; junction bases unmatched: 14. The length of the CDR3 is 19 residues. CDR3: CASSRLPGTGLNSNQPQHF. DNA for the CDR3: TGTGCCAGCAGCCGGCTCCCCGGGACAGGGCTCAATAGCAATCAGCCCCAGCATTTT.